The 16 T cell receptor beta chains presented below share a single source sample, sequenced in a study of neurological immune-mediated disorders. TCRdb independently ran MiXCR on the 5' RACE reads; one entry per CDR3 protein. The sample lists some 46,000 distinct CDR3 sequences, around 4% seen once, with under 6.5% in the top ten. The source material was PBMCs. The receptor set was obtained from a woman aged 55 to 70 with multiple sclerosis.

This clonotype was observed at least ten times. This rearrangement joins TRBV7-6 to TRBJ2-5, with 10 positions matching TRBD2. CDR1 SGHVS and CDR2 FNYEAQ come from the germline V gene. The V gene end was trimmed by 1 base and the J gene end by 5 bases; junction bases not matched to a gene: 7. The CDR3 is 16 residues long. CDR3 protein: CASSLGPLAGVETQYF. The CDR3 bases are TGTGCCAGCAGCTTAGGTCCGCTAGCGGGAGTGGAGACCCAGTACTTC.

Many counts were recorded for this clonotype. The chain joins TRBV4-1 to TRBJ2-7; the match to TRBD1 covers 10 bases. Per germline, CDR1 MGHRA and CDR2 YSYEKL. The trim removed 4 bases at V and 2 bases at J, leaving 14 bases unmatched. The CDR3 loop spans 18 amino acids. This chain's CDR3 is CASSPPVLDRGKTYEQYF. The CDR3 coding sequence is TGCGCCAGCAGCCCCCCGGTATTGGACAGGGGGAAGACCTACGAGCAGTACTTC.

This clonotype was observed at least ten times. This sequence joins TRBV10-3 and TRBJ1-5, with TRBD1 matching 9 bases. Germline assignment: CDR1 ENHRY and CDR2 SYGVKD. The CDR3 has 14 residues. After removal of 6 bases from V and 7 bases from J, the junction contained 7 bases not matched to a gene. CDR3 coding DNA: TGTGCCATCAGCGGGGGGACAGGGAGGCAGCCCCAGCATTTT. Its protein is CAISGGTGRQPQHF.

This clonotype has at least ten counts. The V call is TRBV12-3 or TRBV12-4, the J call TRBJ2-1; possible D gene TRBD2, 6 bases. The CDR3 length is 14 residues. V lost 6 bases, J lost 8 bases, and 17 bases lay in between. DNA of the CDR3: TGTGCCAGCAGCGGGACTCGGGGCCTGGATGAGCAGTTCTTC. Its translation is CASSGTRGLDEQFF.

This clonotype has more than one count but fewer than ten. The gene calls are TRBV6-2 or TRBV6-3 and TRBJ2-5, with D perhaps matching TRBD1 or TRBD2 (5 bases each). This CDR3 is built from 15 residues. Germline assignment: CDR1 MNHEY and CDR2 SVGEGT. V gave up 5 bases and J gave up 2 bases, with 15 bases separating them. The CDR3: CASSHTGTPQETQYF. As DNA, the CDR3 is TGTGCCAGCAGTCATACCGGGACGCCGCAAGAGACCCAGTACTTC.

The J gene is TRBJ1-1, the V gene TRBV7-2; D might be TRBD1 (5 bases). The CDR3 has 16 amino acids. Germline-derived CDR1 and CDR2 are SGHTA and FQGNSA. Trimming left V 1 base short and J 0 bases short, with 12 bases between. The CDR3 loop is CASSLGPGLVNTEAFF. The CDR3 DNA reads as TGTGCCAGCAGCTTAGGGCCGGGACTAGTGAACACTGAAGCTTTCTTT.

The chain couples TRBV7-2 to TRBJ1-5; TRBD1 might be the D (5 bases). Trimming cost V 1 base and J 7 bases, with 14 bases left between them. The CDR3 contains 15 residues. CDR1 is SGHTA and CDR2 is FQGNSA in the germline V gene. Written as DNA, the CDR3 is TGTGCCAGCAGCTTAGTGACAGCGGGAGAACAGCCCCAGCATTTT. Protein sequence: CASSLVTAGEQPQHF. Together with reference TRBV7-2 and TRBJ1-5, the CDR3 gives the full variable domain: GAGVSQSPSNKVTEKGKDVELRCDPISGHTALYWYRQSLGQGLEFLIYFQGNSAPDKSGLPSDRFSAERTGGSVSTLTIQRTQQEDSAVYLCASSLVTAGEQPQHFGDGTRLSIL.

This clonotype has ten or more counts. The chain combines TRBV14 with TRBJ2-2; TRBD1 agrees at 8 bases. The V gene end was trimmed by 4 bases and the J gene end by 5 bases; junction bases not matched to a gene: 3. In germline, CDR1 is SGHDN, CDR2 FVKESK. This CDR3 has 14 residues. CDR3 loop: CASSRRGRTGELFF. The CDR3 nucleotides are TGTGCCAGCAGCCGCAGGGGGCGAACCGGGGAGCTGTTTTTT.

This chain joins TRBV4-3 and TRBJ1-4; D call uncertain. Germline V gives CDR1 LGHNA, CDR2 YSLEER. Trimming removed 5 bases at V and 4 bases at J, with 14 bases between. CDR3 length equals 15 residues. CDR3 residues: CASSTRLSFNEKLFF. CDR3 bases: TGCGCCAGCAGCACCCGACTGAGCTTTAATGAAAAACTGTTTTTT.

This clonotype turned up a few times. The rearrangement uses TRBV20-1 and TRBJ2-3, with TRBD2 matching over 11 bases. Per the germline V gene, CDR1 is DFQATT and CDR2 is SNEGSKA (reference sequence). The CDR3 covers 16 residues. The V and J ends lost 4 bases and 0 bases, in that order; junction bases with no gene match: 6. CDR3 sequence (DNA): TGCAGTGCTAATCCCCTAGCGGGAGGAAGCACAGATACGCAGTATTTT. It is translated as CSANPLAGGSTDTQYF.

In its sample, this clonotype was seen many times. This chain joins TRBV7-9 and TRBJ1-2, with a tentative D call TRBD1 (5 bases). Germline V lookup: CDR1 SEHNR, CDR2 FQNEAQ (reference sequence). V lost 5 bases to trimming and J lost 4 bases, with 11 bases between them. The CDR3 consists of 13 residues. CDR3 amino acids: CASSIDQGYGYTF. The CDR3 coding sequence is TGTGCCAGCAGCATCGACCAGGGCTATGGCTACACCTTC. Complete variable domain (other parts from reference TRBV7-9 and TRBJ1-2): DTGVSQNPRHKITKRGQNVTFRCDPISEHNRLYWYRQTLGQGPEFLTYFQNEAQLEKSRLLSDRFSAERPKGSFSTLEIQRTEQGDSAMYLCASSIDQGYGYTFGSGTRLTVV.

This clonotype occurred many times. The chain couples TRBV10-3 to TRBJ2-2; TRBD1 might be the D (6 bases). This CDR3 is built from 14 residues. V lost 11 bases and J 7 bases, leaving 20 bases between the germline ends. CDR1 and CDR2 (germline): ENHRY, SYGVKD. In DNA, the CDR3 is TGTGCCGCATCACTGGGGCCCAGGGGCGGGGAGCTGTTTTTT. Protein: CAASLGPRGGELFF.

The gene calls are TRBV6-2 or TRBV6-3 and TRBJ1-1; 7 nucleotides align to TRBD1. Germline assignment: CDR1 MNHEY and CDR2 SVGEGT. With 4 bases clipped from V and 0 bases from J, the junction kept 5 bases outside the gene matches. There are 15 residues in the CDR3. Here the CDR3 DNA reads TGTGCCAGCAGTTTAGGGACAGAGCTGAACACTGAAGCTTTCTTT. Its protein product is CASSLGTELNTEAFF.

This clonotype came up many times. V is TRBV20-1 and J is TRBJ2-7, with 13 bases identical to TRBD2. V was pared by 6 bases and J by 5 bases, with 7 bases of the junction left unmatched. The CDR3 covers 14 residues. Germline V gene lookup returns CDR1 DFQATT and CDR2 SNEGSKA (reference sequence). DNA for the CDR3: TGCAGTGCCGCGGGGACTAGCGGGGAGGACGAGCAGTACTTC. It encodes CSAAGTSGEDEQYF.

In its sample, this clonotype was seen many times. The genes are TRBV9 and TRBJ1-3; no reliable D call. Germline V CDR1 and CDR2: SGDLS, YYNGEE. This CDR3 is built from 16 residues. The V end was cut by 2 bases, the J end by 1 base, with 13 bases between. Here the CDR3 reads CASSVGDRVSGNTIYF. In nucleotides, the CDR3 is TGTGCCAGCAGCGTCGGCGATAGGGTGTCTGGAAACACCATATATTTT.

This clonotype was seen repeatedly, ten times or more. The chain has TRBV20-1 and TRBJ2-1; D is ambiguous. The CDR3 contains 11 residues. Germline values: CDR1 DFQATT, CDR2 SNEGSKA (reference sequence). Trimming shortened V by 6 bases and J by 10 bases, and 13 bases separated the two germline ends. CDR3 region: CSARRLREQFF. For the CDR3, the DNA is TGCAGTGCCCGCCGGTTACGGGAGCAGTTCTTC.